This TCR beta chain was captured by sequencing in a study of shared T cell receptors in the human thymus. The ends were cut back, 2 bases at V and 2 bases at J, with 18 bases in the middle. Germline V CDR1 and CDR2: SGHRS, YFSETQ. This CDR3 spans 17 amino acids. The assay was immunoSEQ multiplex PCR, and TCRdb's table has in-frame clones only and misses some. The repertoire holds over 650,000 clones, with 87% as singletons. The sample was also reused in another study, on human thymus T cells.

V gene TRBV5-1 combines with J gene TRBJ2-3; possibly TRBD2 for D (6 bases). The sequencing input was thymocytes. This TCR was recovered from a boy less than two years old with a congenital heart defect. The CDR3 bases are TGCGCCAGCAGCTTTGACCGGGACTCTCACAACACAGATACGCAGTATTTT. It is translated as CASSFDRDSHNTDTQYF.